A selection of T cell receptor beta chains follows, all from one sample in a study of graft-versus-host responses after intestinal transplantation. The assay was immunoSEQ multiplex PCR, and TCRdb's table has in-frame clones only and misses some. The table includes approximately 97,000 clones, roughly 90% detected once. Their specific antigens are unknown. Sequencing was performed on unstimulated CD8+ T cells sorted from spleen or lymph node cells, taken before transplant. These receptors were collected from a human donor who was the organ donor for an intestinal transplant. Both conserved end residues are part of each CDR3. Each record gives: clone size, V gene, D gene, J gene, CDR3 protein, CDR3 DNA. The D gene is left open where the match is weak. Size is omitted from some rows. Given values are once, few, many or a class for expanded clones.

NA	TRBV4-1	TRBD1	TRBJ2-4	CASSQWDRGLLKRAKNIQYF	TGCGCCAGCAGCCAATGGGACAGGGGGCTTCTTAAGAGGGCCAAAAACATTCAGTACTTC
NA	TRBV7-9	TRBD1	TRBJ2-3	CASSLGTGGKLEYF	TGTGCCAGCAGCTTAGGGACAGGGGGGAAGCTTGAGTATTTT
NA	TRBV30	TRBD1	TRBJ1-3	CASGQGSGNTIYF	TGTGCCTCCGGACAGGGAAGTGGAAACACCATATATTTT
NA	TRBV5-8	TRBD2	TRBJ2-5	CASSYSGRAYETQYF	TGTGCCAGCAGCTACAGCGGGAGGGCCTACGAGACCCAGTACTTC
NA	TRBV27	NA	TRBJ2-7	CASSPRGRGYEQYF	TGTGCCAGCAGCCCGAGAGGTCGAGGCTACGAGCAGTACTTC
few	TRBV10-3	NA	TRBJ1-2	CAINRRGGYTF	TGTGCCATCAATAGGAGGGGCGGCTACACCTTC
NA	TRBV6-1	NA	TRBJ2-3	CASSELPYTQYF	TGTGCCAGCAGTGAACTTCCGTATACGCAGTATTTT
NA	TRBV30	NA	TRBJ2-3	CAWSGESIGTDTQYF	TGTGCCTGGAGTGGGGAGAGTATCGGCACAGATACGCAGTATTTT
NA	TRBV6-1	TRBD1	TRBJ2-7	CASSEPGQGSTYEQYF	TGTGCCAGCAGTGAACCGGGACAGGGTTCTACCTACGAGCAGTACTTC
NA	TRBV19	NA	TRBJ1-4	CASIGGPLDQLFF	TGTGCCAGTATAGGAGGACCCCTCGATCAACTGTTTTTT
NA	TRBV6-6	TRBD1	TRBJ2-1	CASLPMGQGKNEQFF	TGTGCCAGTTTGCCGATGGGACAGGGTAAGAATGAGCAGTTCTTC
few	TRBV30	NA	TRBJ2-3	CAWSVDTDTQYF	TGTGCCTGGAGTGTCGACACGGATACGCAGTATTTT
NA	TRBV5-5	NA	TRBJ2-7	CASSLGSGTYEQYF	TGTGCCAGCAGCTTGGGGTCAGGAACCTACGAGCAGTACTTC
NA	TRBV5-5	TRBD2	TRBJ2-7	CASEGLAPYEQYF	TGTGCCAGCGAGGGACTAGCTCCCTACGAGCAGTACTTC
NA	TRBV15	NA	TRBJ2-2	CATSREFAGADTGELFF	TGTGCCACCAGCAGAGAATTTGCAGGAGCGGACACCGGGGAGCTGTTTTTT
NA	TRBV30	TRBD1	TRBJ1-5	CAWSGGQGNQPQHF	TGTGCCTGGAGTGGGGGACAGGGGAATCAGCCCCAGCATTTT
NA	TRBV11-3	TRBD2	TRBJ2-3	CASSFYPAGTDTQYF	TGTGCCAGCAGCTTTTATCCAGCGGGGACAGATACGCAGTATTTT
NA	TRBV27	NA	TRBJ2-7	CASSLAVGSFYEQYF	TGTGCCAGCAGTTTAGCGGTAGGCTCTTTCTACGAGCAGTACTTC
NA	TRBV2	TRBD2	TRBJ2-3	CASTQRRTSGRVADTQYF	TGTGCCAGCACCCAAAGGAGGACTAGCGGGAGGGTGGCAGATACGCAGTATTTT
NA	TRBV27	TRBD2	TRBJ2-1	CASTTLAGVGNEQFF	TGTGCCTCAACCACCTTAGCGGGAGTCGGGAATGAGCAGTTCTTC
NA	TRBV28	TRBD2	TRBJ2-5	CASSWGAGTRGAQETQYF	TGTGCCAGCAGTTGGGGGGCCGGGACTAGGGGCGCCCAAGAGACCCAGTACTTC
once	TRBV23-1	TRBD1	TRBJ1-1	CASRQGAVAEAFF	TGCGCCAGCAGGCAGGGGGCTGTCGCTGAAGCTTTCTTT
NA	TRBV2	TRBD1	TRBJ1-4	CASSTLDRAPRSKKLFF	TGTGCCAGCAGTACCCTCGACAGGGCACCACGTTCGAAAAAACTGTTTTTT
NA	TRBV10-1	TRBD2	TRBJ2-5	CASSESVFLAGDFHETQYF	TGCGCCAGCAGTGAGTCGGTTTTTCTAGCGGGAGACTTTCACGAGACCCAGTACTTC
NA	TRBV11-2	TRBD2	TRBJ2-7	CASSRWGSGVHEQYF	TGTGCCAGCAGCCGGTGGGGTAGCGGGGTCCACGAGCAGTACTTC
NA	TRBV14	TRBD2	TRBJ2-5	CASSQELREVSEETQYF	TGTGCCAGCAGCCAAGAACTCCGGGAGGTTTCCGAAGAGACCCAGTACTTC
NA	TRBV30	TRBD1	TRBJ1-2	CAWSLTGGDGYTF	TGTGCCTGGAGTCTCACAGGGGGTGATGGCTACACCTTC
NA	TRBV4-1	NA	TRBJ1-5	CASSPAGTYQPQHF	TGCGCCAGCAGCCCTGCGGGTACCTATCAGCCCCAGCATTTT
NA	TRBV11-3	TRBD1	TRBJ2-1	CASSLGSGGFEQFF	TGTGCCAGCAGCTTAGGTTCAGGGGGCTTTGAGCAGTTCTTC